This is a list of T cell receptor beta chains from one sample in a study of T cell responses to AZD1222 COVID-19 vaccine. Assay: immunoSEQ multiplex PCR; the TCRdb copy retains only in-frame clones and omits some. The sample carries 100,000 to 140,000 clones, more than 80% recorded once. The sample was peripheral blood, taken on day 0 of AZD1222 vaccination. The receptors shown here come from an adult in good health. Each CDR3 is given with its conserved first and last residue. A D gene is named only where the DNA matches it firmly. Clone size appears in some rows only: once, few, many, or a class for an expanded clone.

CDR3aa: CASSQYGTGGPSYEQYF
CDR3nt: TGTGCCAGCAGCCAATATGGGACAGGGGGGCCCTCCTACGAGCAGTACTTC
j_gene: TRBJ2-7
v_gene: TRBV7-6
abundance: .
d_gene: TRBD1

CDR3aa: CASSLRSQSNEKLFF
CDR3nt: TGTGCCAGCAGTTTGAGGTCCCAGAGTAATGAAAAACTGTTTTTT
j_gene: TRBJ1-4
v_gene: TRBV27
abundance: .
d_gene: .

CDR3aa: CAWSVQHGQTSGNTIYF
CDR3nt: TGTGCCTGGAGTGTCCAACACGGACAGACCTCTGGAAACACCATATATTTT
j_gene: TRBJ1-3
v_gene: TRBV30
abundance: .
d_gene: .

CDR3aa: CASSEVSRETEAFF
CDR3nt: TGTGCCAGCAGCGAGGTATCCCGGGAAACTGAAGCTTTCTTT
j_gene: TRBJ1-1
v_gene: TRBV7-9
abundance: .
d_gene: .

CDR3aa: CASSLTSGLYNEQFF
CDR3nt: TGTGCCAGCAGCTTGACATCGGGCCTTTACAATGAGCAGTTCTTC
j_gene: TRBJ2-1
v_gene: TRBV7-2
abundance: once
d_gene: .

CDR3aa: CASSPGTGSETQYF
CDR3nt: TGTGCCAGTAGCCCCGGGACAGGCTCGGAGACCCAGTACTTC
j_gene: TRBJ2-5
v_gene: TRBV19
abundance: .
d_gene: TRBD1

CDR3aa: CASSSPPGTTKETQYF
CDR3nt: TGTGCCAGCAGTTCTCCTCCCGGGACTACCAAAGAGACCCAGTACTTC
j_gene: TRBJ2-5
v_gene: TRBV28
abundance: .
d_gene: TRBD2

CDR3aa: CASSKRLASGNDLAKNIQYF
CDR3nt: TGTGCCAGCAGCAAAAGGTTGGCTAGCGGAAACGATCTAGCCAAAAACATTCAGTACTTC
j_gene: TRBJ2-4
v_gene: TRBV21-1
abundance: .
d_gene: .

CDR3aa: CASSHPDRGDEQYF
CDR3nt: TGCGCCAGCAGTCACCCGGACAGGGGGGACGAGCAGTACTTC
j_gene: TRBJ2-7
v_gene: TRBV23-1
abundance: .
d_gene: TRBD1

CDR3aa: CASSVGQQSSYEQYF
CDR3nt: TGTGCCAGCAGCGTAGGTCAGCAAAGTTCCTACGAGCAGTACTTC
j_gene: TRBJ2-7
v_gene: TRBV9
abundance: few
d_gene: .

CDR3aa: CASSGTGGFDQPQHF
CDR3nt: TGTGCCAGCTCGGGGACAGGGGGCTTCGATCAGCCCCAGCATTTT
j_gene: TRBJ1-5
v_gene: TRBV18
abundance: .
d_gene: TRBD1

CDR3aa: CAWSVSRSSSYGYTF
CDR3nt: TGTGCCTGGAGTGTCAGTCGGTCATCCAGCTATGGCTACACCTTC
j_gene: TRBJ1-2
v_gene: TRBV30
abundance: .
d_gene: .

CDR3aa: CAGVRGGIRSPLHF
CDR3nt: TGTGCCGGAGTTAGGGGGGGAATACGTTCACCCCTCCACTTT
j_gene: TRBJ1-6
v_gene: TRBV7-2
abundance: .
d_gene: .

CDR3aa: CASSVYTGELFF
CDR3nt: TGTGCCAGCAGCGTCTACACCGGGGAGCTGTTTTTT
j_gene: TRBJ2-2
v_gene: TRBV9
abundance: .
d_gene: .

CDR3aa: CASSGRGGKDTDTQYF
CDR3nt: TGTGCCAGCAGCGGTAGGGGGGGTAAGGACACAGATACGCAGTATTTT
j_gene: TRBJ2-3
v_gene: TRBV9
abundance: .
d_gene: .

CDR3aa: CASSRLAGVYNEQFF
CDR3nt: TGTGCCAGCTCCCGACTAGCGGGAGTGTACAATGAGCAGTTCTTC
j_gene: TRBJ2-1
v_gene: TRBV5-4
abundance: .
d_gene: TRBD2

CDR3aa: CASITSGIKDEQFF
CDR3nt: TGTGCCAGCATTACTAGCGGGATCAAGGATGAGCAGTTCTTC
j_gene: TRBJ2-1
v_gene: TRBV28
abundance: .
d_gene: TRBD2

CDR3aa: CASSTEGSGNQPQHF
CDR3nt: TGTGCCAGCAGCACTGAGGGGTCGGGCAATCAGCCCCAGCATTTT
j_gene: TRBJ1-5
v_gene: TRBV2
abundance: .
d_gene: .

CDR3aa: CASSLRGDTQYF
CDR3nt: TGTGCCAGCAGTCTCCGCGGGGATACGCAGTATTTT
j_gene: TRBJ2-3
v_gene: TRBV12-3/TRBV12-4
abundance: .
d_gene: .

CDR3aa: CASSFDRDYEQYF
CDR3nt: TGTGCCAGCAGCTTTGACAGGGACTACGAGCAGTACTTC
j_gene: TRBJ2-7
v_gene: TRBV7-3
abundance: .
d_gene: TRBD1

CDR3aa: CASSSILGTRDHEQFF
CDR3nt: TGTGCCAGCAGCTCAATTCTCGGGACTAGGGACCATGAGCAGTTCTTC
j_gene: TRBJ2-1
v_gene: TRBV11-2
abundance: .
d_gene: TRBD2

CDR3aa: CASSLGPNEKLFF
CDR3nt: TGTGCCAGCAGCTTGGGTCCCAATGAAAAACTGTTTTTT
j_gene: TRBJ1-4
v_gene: TRBV5-6
abundance: once
d_gene: .